This T cell receptor (beta chain) came from a study of blood T cell repertoires in COVID-19. Germline-derived CDR1 and CDR2 are LNHNV and YYDKDF (reference sequence). The V and J ends lost 4 bases and 2 bases, in that order; junction bases with no gene match: 10. The CDR3 totals 16 residues. The method was immunoSEQ multiplex PCR; TCRdb's version includes in-frame clones alone and lacks a portion of them. The repertoire holds approximately 410,000 clones, 86% seen once, with approximately 1.4% in the top ten. The sequence derives from a woman aged 25-40 years with active or convalescent COVID-19. Specimen: peripheral blood. The chain joins TRBV15 to TRBJ2-7, with 8 bases aligning to TRBD2. This chain's CDR3 is CATSNPLTSGTYEQYF. In nucleotides, the CDR3 is TGTGCCACCAGCAACCCCCTCACTAGCGGCACCTACGAGCAGTACTTC.